This record concerns one T cell receptor beta chain sequence. Its matching antigen is unknown. The data belong to a study of shared clonotypes between healthy human individuals. V trimming: 1 base; J trimming: 4 bases; junction bases outside the gene matches: 13. This CDR3 spans 18 amino acids. Per germline, CDR1 LNHNV and CDR2 YYDKDF (reference sequence). Assay used: immunoSEQ multiplex PCR; TCRdb lists only in-frame clones, some missing. The data hold over 1.5 million clones, with around 98% observed a single time. General study findings and limits: Naive CD4 clonotype sharing across several donors was approximately 5%. Naive subsets generally exceeded memory subsets in estimated richness. Only blood was sampled, and tissue TCR repertoires likely differ from blood ones.

V is TRBV15 and J is TRBJ2-7, with 10 nucleotides matching TRBD2. The sequenced material came from naive CD4+ T cells sorted from blood. Subset noted: CD45RA+ positively selected. The sequence came from a young man in good health. CDR3 DNA sequence: TGTGCCACCAGCAGAGTTCATAGTTCCCTAGCGGGAGTTTACGAGCAGTACTTC. Residues: CATSRVHSSLAGVYEQYF. Supplemented by reference TRBV15 and TRBJ2-7, the full variable domain reads DAMVIQNPRYQVTQFGKPVTLSCSQTLNHNVMYWYQQKSSQAPKLLFHYYDKDFNNEADTPDNFQSRRPNTSFCFLDIRSPGLGDTAMYLCATSRVHSSLAGVYEQYFGPGTRLTVT.